This T cell receptor beta chain appears in the sequencing data of a study of PD-L1 blockade in urothelial cancer. This sample's time point: peripheral blood 6 weeks after treatment start. V was shortened by 8 bases and J by 5 bases, with 17 bases between the two germline ends. The length of the CDR3 is 15 residues. Germline V gene data show CDR1 as SGHRS and CDR2 as YFSETQ. Sequencing used immunoSEQ multiplex PCR; TCRdb keeps in-frame clones, though not all of them. The table has 50,000 or so clones, over 75% seen once. This clonotype originated in a man aged 50 to 59 with urothelial cancer. The input for sequencing was PBMCs, taken around atezolizumab (anti-PD-L1) treatment. The V call is TRBV5-1, the J call TRBJ1-6, with D perhaps matching TRBD1 (6 bases). CDR3 DNA sequence: TGCGCCAGTAGTACCCGGGACACCAATAATTCACCCCTCCACTTT. This codes for CASSTRDTNNSPLHF.